This T cell receptor (beta chain) is drawn from a study of T-cell reconstitution after alpha-beta-depleted transplantation in children. Unique molecular identifiers were incorporated during preparation of the TCRbeta library. A single record per CDR3 protein comes from TCRdb applying MiXCR to the PCR reads. The sample contains about 400,000 distinct CDR3 sequences, roughly 16% of which appear only once. V was shortened by 2 bases and J by 2 bases, with 16 bases between the two germline ends. Germline V gene sequence: CDR1 SGHAT, CDR2 FQNNGV. This CDR3 region has 16 residues. As to this clonotype: The antigen is unknown.

Study-wide findings and caveats: Reportedly, roughly two months post-transplant, alpha-beta T cells arose from several hundred expanded graft clones. One year post-transplant, T-cell counts and diversity were largely derived from T cells produced anew.

The sample was PBMCs, mostly from graft donor cells, taken 360 days after TCRalphabeta/CD19-depleted stem cell transplant. The receptor was isolated from a boy under two years old who had a stem cell transplant for Wiskott-Aldrich syndrome, so the T cells may come from the graft donor. The chain joins TRBV11-2 to TRBJ2-7, with D tentatively TRBD2 (5 bases). Written as DNA, the CDR3 is TGTGCCAGCAGCTTAATGACCAGGCTAGCCCCCTACGAGCAGTACTTC. Translation: CASSLMTRLAPYEQYF. The whole variable domain, filled in from reference TRBV11-2 and TRBJ2-7, reads EAGVAQSPRYKIIEKRQSVAFWCNPISGHATLYWYQQILGQGPKLLIQFQNNGVVDDSQLPKDRFSAERLKGVDSTLKIQPAKLEDSAVYLCASSLMTRLAPYEQYFGPGTRLTVT.